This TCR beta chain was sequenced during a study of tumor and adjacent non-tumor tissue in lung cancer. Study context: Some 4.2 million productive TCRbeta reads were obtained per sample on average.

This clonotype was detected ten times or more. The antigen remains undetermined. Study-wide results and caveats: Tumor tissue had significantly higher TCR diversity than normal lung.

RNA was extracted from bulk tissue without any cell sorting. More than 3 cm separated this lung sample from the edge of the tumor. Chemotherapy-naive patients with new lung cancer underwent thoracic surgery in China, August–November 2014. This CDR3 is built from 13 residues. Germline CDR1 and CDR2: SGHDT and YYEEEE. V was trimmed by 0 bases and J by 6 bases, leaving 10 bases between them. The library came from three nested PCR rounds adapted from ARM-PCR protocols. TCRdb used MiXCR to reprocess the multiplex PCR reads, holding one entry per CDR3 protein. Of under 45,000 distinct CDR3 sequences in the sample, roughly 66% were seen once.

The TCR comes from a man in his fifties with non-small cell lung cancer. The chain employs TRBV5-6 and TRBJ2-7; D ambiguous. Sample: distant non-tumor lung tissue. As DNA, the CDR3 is TGTGCCAGCAGCTTGGGAATGGACCGCGAGCAGTACTTC. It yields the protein CASSLGMDREQYF.